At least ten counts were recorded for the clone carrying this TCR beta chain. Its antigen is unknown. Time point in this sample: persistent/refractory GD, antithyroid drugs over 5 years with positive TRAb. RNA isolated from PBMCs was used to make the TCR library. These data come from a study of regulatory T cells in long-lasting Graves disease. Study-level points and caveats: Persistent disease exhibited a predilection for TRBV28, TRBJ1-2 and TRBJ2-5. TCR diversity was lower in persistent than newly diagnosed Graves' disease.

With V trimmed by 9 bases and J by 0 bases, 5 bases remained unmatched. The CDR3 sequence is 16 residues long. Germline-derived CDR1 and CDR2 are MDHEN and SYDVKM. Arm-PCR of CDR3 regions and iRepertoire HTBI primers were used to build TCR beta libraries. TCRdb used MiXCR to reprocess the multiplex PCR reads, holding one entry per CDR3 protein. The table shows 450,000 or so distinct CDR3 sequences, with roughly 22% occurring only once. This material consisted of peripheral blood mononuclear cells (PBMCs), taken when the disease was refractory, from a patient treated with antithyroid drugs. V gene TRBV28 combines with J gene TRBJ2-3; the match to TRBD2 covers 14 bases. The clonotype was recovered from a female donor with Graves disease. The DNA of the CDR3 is TGTGCCAGTCTCAGACTAGCGGGAGGGAGCACAGATACGCAGTATTTT. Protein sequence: CASLRLAGGSTDTQYF.